This is a list of T cell receptor beta chains from one sample in a study of OX40 agonist ivuxolimab in advanced cancers. The method was immunoSEQ multiplex PCR; TCRdb's version includes in-frame clones alone and lacks a portion of them. This table has 25,000 to 40,000 clones, approximately 84% appearing once. The sequencing here drew on CD4+ or CD8+ T cells sorted from blood, taken in a trial of the OX40 agonist ivuxolimab. The receptors were sampled from an adult with an advanced solid tumor such as melanoma, head and neck, liver or kidney cancer. Each CDR3 is given with its conserved first and last residue. A D gene is named only where the DNA matches it firmly. Expanded clones are given a class, and other clones once, few, many or no size at all.

J	V	size	D	CDR3	DNA
TRBJ2-1	TRBV7-9	-	-	CASSLGDEQFF	TGTGCCAGCAGCTTAGGGGATGAGCAGTTCTTC
TRBJ2-7	TRBV9	-	TRBD1	CASTRQGASNEQYF	TGTGCCAGTACTAGACAGGGAGCTAGCAACGAGCAGTACTTC
TRBJ2-7	TRBV5-5	-	-	CASSPGAGEGYEQYF	TGTGCCAGCAGCCCGGGGGCAGGGGAAGGCTACGAGCAGTACTTC
TRBJ2-3	TRBV6-4	few	TRBD2	CASSEAAGGPDTQYF	TGTGCCAGCAGTGAAGCCGCGGGGGGGCCAGATACGCAGTATTTT
TRBJ1-2	TRBV6-5	-	-	CASSYSPDRVGGYTF	TGTGCCAGCAGTTACTCTCCAGACAGAGTGGGGGGCTACACCTTC
TRBJ2-7	TRBV28	-	TRBD1	CASAWTGGNEQYF	TGTGCCAGCGCATGGACAGGGGGCAACGAGCAGTACTTC
TRBJ1-5	TRBV27	-	TRBD1	CASSPRTGGQPQHF	TGTGCCAGCAGCCCGCGGACAGGGGGACAGCCCCAGCATTTT
TRBJ2-1	TRBV7-3	-	TRBD2	CASSSRLAGVNEQFF	TGTGCCAGCAGCTCTCGACTAGCGGGGGTGAATGAGCAGTTCTTC
TRBJ2-2	TRBV6-5	few	TRBD2	CASSPGLDNTGELFF	TGTGCCAGCAGCCCGGGACTAGATAACACCGGGGAGCTGTTTTTT
TRBJ2-7	TRBV9	once	TRBD2	CASSVAGAGGYEQYF	TGTGCCAGCAGCGTAGCTGGGGCGGGAGGCTACGAGCAGTACTTC
TRBJ1-1	TRBV7-9	few	TRBD1	CASSLSQGAATEAFF	TGTGCCAGCAGCTTAAGTCAGGGGGCTGCGACTGAAGCTTTCTTT
TRBJ2-7	TRBV27	-	TRBD1	CASSFTGELSYEQYF	TGTGCCAGCAGTTTTACAGGGGAACTTTCCTACGAGCAGTACTTC
TRBJ1-1	TRBV28	-	-	CASSLKRGGRGNTEAFF	TGTGCCAGCAGTTTAAAACGGGGAGGGCGAGGGAACACTGAAGCTTTCTTT
TRBJ2-7	TRBV7-9	-	-	CASSPPGERNYEQYF	TGTGCCAGCAGCCCACCTGGGGAGAGAAACTACGAGCAGTACTTC
TRBJ1-1	TRBV6-6	-	-	CASSYSGTTEAFF	TGTGCCAGCAGTTACTCAGGGACCACTGAAGCTTTCTTT
TRBJ2-1	TRBV5-1	-	-	CASSFTSAGYYNEQFF	TGCGCCAGCAGCTTCACCTCCGCAGGGTACTACAATGAGCAGTTCTTC
TRBJ1-1	TRBV4-2	-	-	CASSQEGRSYTEAFF	TGTGCCAGCAGCCAAGAAGGGAGGAGCTACACTGAAGCTTTCTTT
TRBJ2-3	TRBV7-9	-	-	CASSFLSVTDTQYF	TGTGCCAGCAGCTTTTTATCGGTCACAGATACGCAGTATTTT
TRBJ2-7	TRBV5-6	-	-	CASSLASQGRYSGQYF	TGTGCCAGCAGCTTGGCCAGTCAGGGGAGGTATTCAGGGCAGTACTTC
TRBJ2-3	TRBV2	-	-	CASRPMGRVSTDTQYF	TGTGCCAGCAGACCCATGGGCAGGGTTAGCACAGATACGCAGTATTTT
TRBJ2-5	TRBV13	-	TRBD2	CASSSYPGTSRETQYF	TGTGCCAGCAGCTCGTACCCCGGGACTAGTAGAGAGACCCAGTACTTC
TRBJ2-7	TRBV19	-	-	CASSIVGAGSSYEQYF	TGTGCCAGTAGTATAGTCGGGGCAGGGTCCTCCTACGAGCAGTACTTC
TRBJ2-7	TRBV28	few	TRBD2	CASSLLTSGSSEQYF	TGTGCCAGCAGTTTACTGACTAGCGGGAGTAGCGAGCAGTACTTC
TRBJ2-1	TRBV27	-	TRBD2	CASSVTSGRTGLFF	TGTGCCAGCAGTGTGACTAGCGGGCGGACGGGCCTTTTCTTC
TRBJ2-7	TRBV9	-	-	CASSVWTASEQYF	TGTGCCAGCAGCGTGTGGACAGCCTCCGAGCAGTACTTC
TRBJ1-4	TRBV7-9	-	TRBD1	CASSSLQGADYEKLFF	TGTGCCAGCAGCTCCCTACAGGGGGCAGATTATGAAAAACTGTTTTTT
TRBJ1-4	TRBV9	few	TRBD1	CASSGGDRGDEKLFF	TGTGCCAGCAGCGGAGGAGACAGGGGCGATGAAAAACTGTTTTTT
TRBJ2-5	TRBV15	few	-	CATRGGPWETQYF	TGTGCCACCAGGGGCGGGCCTTGGGAGACCCAGTACTTC
TRBJ2-6	TRBV4-1	-	-	CASSRAGAHLSGANVLTF	TGCGCCAGCAGCAGAGCAGGGGCCCACCTCTCTGGGGCCAACGTCCTGACTTTC
TRBJ2-7	TRBV4-3	-	-	CASSQVSQGLDEQYF	TGCGCCAGCAGCCAAGTATCGCAGGGGCTTGACGAGCAGTACTTC
TRBJ1-1	TRBV6-5	few	-	CASSSIVGDTEAFF	TGTGCCAGCAGTTCCATAGTTGGGGACACTGAAGCTTTCTTT
TRBJ2-1	TRBV27	once	TRBD2	CASSLGLVGNEQFF	TGTGCCAGCAGCCTGGGACTAGTAGGGAATGAGCAGTTCTTC
TRBJ2-7	TRBV9	-	TRBD2	CASSAGGGLSYEQYF	TGTGCCAGCAGCGCGGGAGGGGGGCTCTCCTACGAGCAGTACTTC
TRBJ2-2	TRBV6-4	-	-	CASSPGGGELFF	TGTGCCAGCAGCCCCGGAGGCGGGGAGCTGTTTTTT
TRBJ2-7	TRBV10-3	-	-	CAIMGGLPEQYF	TGTGCCATCATGGGGGGCCTCCCCGAGCAGTACTTC
TRBJ2-7	TRBV27	once	-	CASSDAGKAYEQYF	TGTGCCAGCAGCGATGCGGGGAAGGCCTACGAGCAGTACTTC
TRBJ2-7	TRBV4-1	-	TRBD2	CASSQDSGSIAEQYF	TGCGCCAGCAGCCAAGATAGCGGGAGTATTGCCGAGCAGTACTTC
TRBJ1-5	TRBV9	-	-	CASSVGGTRNQPQHF	TGTGCCAGCAGCGTAGGGGGAACGCGGAATCAGCCCCAGCATTTT
TRBJ2-7	TRBV30	-	TRBD2	CAWSSPWTSEYEQYF	TGTGCCTGGTCGTCCCCCTGGACTAGCGAGTACGAGCAGTACTTC
TRBJ2-2	TRBV5-1	once	-	CASSLLGPNTGELFF	TGCGCCAGCAGCCTACTAGGGCCCAACACCGGGGAGCTGTTTTTT
TRBJ2-7	TRBV6-1	-	-	CASSEGASSTYEQYF	TGTGCCAGCAGTGAAGGAGCGAGTTCGACTTACGAGCAGTACTTC
TRBJ2-7	TRBV7-2	-	-	CASSLVGATYEQYF	TGTGCCAGCAGCTTAGTAGGGGCTACCTACGAGCAGTACTTC
TRBJ2-1	TRBV7-9	once	-	CASSLLGDYNEQFF	TGTGCCAGCAGCTTACTGGGGGACTACAATGAGCAGTTCTTC
TRBJ1-5	TRBV4-1	-	-	CASSQESLQPQHF	TGCGCCAGCAGCCAAGAGAGCCTTCAGCCCCAGCATTTT
TRBJ2-7	TRBV2	-	TRBD1	CASSGNRGRASLEQYF	TGTGCCAGCAGTGGGAACAGGGGGCGAGCTTCCCTCGAGCAGTACTTC
TRBJ2-7	TRBV27	-	-	CASSLQVSYEQYF	TGTGCCAGCAGTTTACAGGTCTCCTACGAGCAGTACTTC
TRBJ1-3	TRBV27	-	-	CARRGGAVPGNTIYF	TGTGCCAGGCGGGGGGGGGCAGTCCCTGGAAACACCATATATTTT
TRBJ2-3	TRBV6-5	-	TRBD2	CASRRGGLNTQYF	TGTGCCAGCAGGCGGGGGGGCCTGAATACGCAGTATTTT
TRBJ2-4	TRBV27	-	-	CASSPPRGIQYF	TGTGCCAGCAGTCCCCCTCGGGGGATTCAGTACTTC
TRBJ2-7	TRBV5-1	-	TRBD1	CASSSGQGAYEQYF	TGCGCCAGCAGCTCGGGACAGGGCGCCTACGAGCAGTACTTC
TRBJ1-1	TRBV5-1	-	-	CASSLEVESGEAFF	TGCGCCAGCAGCCTCGAAGTAGAGAGCGGGGAAGCTTTCTTT
TRBJ2-5	TRBV21-1	-	-	CASKKQERKKETQYF	TGTGCCAGCAAAAAGCAGGAGCGCAAAAAAGAGACCCAGTACTTC
TRBJ1-5	TRBV2	-	-	CASSEPGPHQPQHF	TGTGCCAGCAGTGAACCGGGCCCCCATCAGCCCCAGCATTTT
TRBJ2-1	TRBV2	-	-	CASSRWSSSYNEQFF	TGTGCCAGCAGTAGATGGTCGAGCTCCTACAATGAGCAGTTCTTC
TRBJ2-7	TRBV11-2	-	-	CASSLGSGSGFEQYF	TGTGCCAGCAGCTTAGGGTCCGGTTCGGGATTCGAGCAGTACTTC